The entry below describes one T cell receptor (beta chain). This record belongs to a study of control samples from healthy donors and cancer patients. This CDR3 has 14 residues. The trim removed 3 bases at V and 8 bases at J, leaving 4 bases unmatched. Per germline, CDR1 MNHEY and CDR2 SMNVEV (reference sequence). Sequenced by immunoSEQ multiplex PCR; TCRdb stores in-frame clones only, minus some. The table includes about 190,000 clones, about 91% detected once. The TCR comes from a man in his thirties or forties in good health. The chain carries TRBV27 and TRBJ2-1, with 10 nucleotides matching TRBD2. Source material: blood. The DNA for the CDR3 is TGTGCCAGCAGTTTGGGACTAGCGACGGATGAGCAGTTCTTC. Its protein product is CASSLGLATDEQFF.